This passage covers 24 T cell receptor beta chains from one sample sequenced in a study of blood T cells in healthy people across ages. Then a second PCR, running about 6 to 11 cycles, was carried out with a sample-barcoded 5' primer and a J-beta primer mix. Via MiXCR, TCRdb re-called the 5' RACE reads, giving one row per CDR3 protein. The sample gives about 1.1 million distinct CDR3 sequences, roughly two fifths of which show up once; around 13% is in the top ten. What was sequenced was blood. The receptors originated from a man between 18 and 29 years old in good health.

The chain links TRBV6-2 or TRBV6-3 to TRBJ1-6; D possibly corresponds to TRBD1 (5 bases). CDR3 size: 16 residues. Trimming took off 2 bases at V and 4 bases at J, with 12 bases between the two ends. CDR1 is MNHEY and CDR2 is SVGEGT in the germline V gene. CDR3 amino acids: CASSYRGAGYNSPLHF. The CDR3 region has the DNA TGTGCCAGCAGTTACAGGGGAGCCGGATATAATTCACCCCTCCACTTT.

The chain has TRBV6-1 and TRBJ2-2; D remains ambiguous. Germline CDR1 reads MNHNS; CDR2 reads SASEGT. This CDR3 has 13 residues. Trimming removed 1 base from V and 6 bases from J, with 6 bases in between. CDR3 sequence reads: CASSEGFSGELFF. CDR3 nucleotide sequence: TGTGCCAGCAGTGAAGGCTTCTCCGGGGAGCTGTTTTTT.

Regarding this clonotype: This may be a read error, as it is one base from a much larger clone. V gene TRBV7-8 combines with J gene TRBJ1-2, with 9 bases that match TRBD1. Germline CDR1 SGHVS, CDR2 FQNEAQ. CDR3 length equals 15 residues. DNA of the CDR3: TGTGCCCGCAGCTTATCCCCGGGACAGGGTTATGGCTACACCTTC. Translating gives CARSLSPGQGYGYTF.

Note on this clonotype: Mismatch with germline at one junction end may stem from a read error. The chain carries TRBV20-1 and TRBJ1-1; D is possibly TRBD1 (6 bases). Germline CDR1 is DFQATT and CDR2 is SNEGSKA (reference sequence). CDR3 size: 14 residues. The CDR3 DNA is TGCAGTGCCGAATTACCTCGGGACAACAGTGAAGCTTTCTTT. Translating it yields CSAELPRDNSEAFF.

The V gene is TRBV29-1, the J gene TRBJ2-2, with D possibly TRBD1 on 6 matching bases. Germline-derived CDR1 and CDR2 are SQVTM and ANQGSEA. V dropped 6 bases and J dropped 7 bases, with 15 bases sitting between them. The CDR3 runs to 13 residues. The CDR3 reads CSVDNRANGELFF. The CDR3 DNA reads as TGCAGCGTCGACAACAGGGCGAACGGGGAGCTGTTTTTT.

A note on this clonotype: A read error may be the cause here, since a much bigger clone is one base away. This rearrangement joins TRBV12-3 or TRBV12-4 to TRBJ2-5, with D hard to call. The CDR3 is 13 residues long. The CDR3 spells CASSLDGKETRYF. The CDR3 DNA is TGTGCCAGCAGTTTAGACGGAAAAGAGACCCGGTACTTC.

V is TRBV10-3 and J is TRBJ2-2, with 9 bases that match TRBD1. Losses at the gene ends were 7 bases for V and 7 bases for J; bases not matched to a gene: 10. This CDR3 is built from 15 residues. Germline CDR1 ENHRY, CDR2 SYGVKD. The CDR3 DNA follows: TGTGCCATCAACCCCGAACAGGGGGCCGGCGGGGAGCTGTTTTTT. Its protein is CAINPEQGAGGELFF.

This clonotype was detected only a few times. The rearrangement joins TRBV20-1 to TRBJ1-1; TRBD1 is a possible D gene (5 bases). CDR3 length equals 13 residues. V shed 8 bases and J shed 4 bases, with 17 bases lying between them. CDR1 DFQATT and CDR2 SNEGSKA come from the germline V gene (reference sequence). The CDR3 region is CSYIMGVGTEAFF. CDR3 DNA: TGCAGTTATATCATGGGGGTTGGCACTGAAGCTTTCTTT.

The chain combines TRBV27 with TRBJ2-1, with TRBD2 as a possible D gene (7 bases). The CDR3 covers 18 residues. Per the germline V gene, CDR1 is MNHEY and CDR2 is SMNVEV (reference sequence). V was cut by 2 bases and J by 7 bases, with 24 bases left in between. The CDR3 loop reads CASSLIGRGRETGNEQFF. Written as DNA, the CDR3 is TGTGCCAGCAGTTTAATCGGGCGGGGGCGGGAGACTGGGAATGAGCAGTTCTTC.

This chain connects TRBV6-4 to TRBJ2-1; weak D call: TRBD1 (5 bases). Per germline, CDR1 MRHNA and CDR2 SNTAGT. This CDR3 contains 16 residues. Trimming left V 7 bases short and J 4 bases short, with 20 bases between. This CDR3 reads CASNIPRAGEYNEQFF. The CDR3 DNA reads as TGTGCCAGCAATATACCCAGGGCAGGCGAATACAATGAGCAGTTCTTC.

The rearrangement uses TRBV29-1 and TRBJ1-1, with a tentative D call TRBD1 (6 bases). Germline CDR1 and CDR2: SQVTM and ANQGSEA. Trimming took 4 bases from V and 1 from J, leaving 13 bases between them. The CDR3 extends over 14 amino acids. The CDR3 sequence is CSVGGRGQNTEAFF. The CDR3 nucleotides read TGCAGCGTTGGGGGCAGGGGCCAGAACACTGAAGCTTTCTTT.

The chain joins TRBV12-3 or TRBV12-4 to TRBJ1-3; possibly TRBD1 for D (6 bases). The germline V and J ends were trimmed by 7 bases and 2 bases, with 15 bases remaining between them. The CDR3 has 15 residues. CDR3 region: CASTESQGTGNTIYF. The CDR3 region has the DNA TGTGCCAGCACCGAATCACAGGGAACTGGAAACACCATATATTTT.

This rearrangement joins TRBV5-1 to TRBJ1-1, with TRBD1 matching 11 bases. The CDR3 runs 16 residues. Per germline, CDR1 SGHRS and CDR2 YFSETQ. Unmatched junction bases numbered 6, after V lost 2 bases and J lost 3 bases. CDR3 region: CASSFAEGQGDTEAFF. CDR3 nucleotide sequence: TGCGCCAGCAGCTTTGCCGAGGGACAGGGGGACACTGAAGCTTTCTTT.

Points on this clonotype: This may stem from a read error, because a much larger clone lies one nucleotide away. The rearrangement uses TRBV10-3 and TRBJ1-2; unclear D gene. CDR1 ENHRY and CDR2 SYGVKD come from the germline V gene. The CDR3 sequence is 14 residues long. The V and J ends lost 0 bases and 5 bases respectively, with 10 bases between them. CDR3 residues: CAISESFGEYGYTF. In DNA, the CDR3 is TGTGCCATCAGTGAGTCTTTCGGGGAGTATGGCTACACCTTC.

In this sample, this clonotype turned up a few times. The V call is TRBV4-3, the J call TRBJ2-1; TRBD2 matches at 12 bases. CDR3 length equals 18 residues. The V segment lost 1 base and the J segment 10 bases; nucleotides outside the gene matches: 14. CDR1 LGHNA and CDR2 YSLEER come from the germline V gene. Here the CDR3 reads CASSQGGWETSGGGEQFF. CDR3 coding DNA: TGCGCCAGCAGCCAAGGCGGCTGGGAGACTAGCGGGGGTGGAGAGCAGTTCTTC.

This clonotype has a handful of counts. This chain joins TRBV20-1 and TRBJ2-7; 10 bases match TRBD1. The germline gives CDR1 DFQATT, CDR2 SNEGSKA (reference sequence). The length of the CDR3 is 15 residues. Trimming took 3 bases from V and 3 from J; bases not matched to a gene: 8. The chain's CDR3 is CSARPRDRGDYEQYF. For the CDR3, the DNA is TGCAGTGCTAGGCCCCGGGACAGGGGCGACTACGAGCAGTACTTC.

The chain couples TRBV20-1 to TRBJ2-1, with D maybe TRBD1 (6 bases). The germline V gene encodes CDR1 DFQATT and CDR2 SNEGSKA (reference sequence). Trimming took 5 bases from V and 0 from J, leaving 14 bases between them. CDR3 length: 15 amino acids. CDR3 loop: CSALLGQSSYNEQFF. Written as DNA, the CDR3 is TGCAGTGCTCTCCTTGGACAGAGCTCCTACAATGAGCAGTTCTTC.

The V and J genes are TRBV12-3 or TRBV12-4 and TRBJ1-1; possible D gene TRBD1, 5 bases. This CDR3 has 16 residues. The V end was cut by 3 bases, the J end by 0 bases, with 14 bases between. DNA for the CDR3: TGTGCCAGCAGTTTGGGAAGGGGCCTAATGAACACTGAAGCTTTCTTT. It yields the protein CASSLGRGLMNTEAFF.

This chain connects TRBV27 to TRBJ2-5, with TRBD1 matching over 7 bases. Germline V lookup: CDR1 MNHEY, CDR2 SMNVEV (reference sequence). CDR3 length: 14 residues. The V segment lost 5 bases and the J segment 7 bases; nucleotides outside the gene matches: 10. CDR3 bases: TGTGCCAGCAGTCCAAACAGGGGCCGGGGGACCCAGTACTTC. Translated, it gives CASSPNRGRGTQYF.

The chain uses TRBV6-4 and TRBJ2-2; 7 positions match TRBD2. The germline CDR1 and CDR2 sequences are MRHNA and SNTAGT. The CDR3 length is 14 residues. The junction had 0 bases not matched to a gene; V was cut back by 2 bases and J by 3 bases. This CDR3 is CASSDGLDTGELFF. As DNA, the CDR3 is TGTGCCAGCAGTGACGGACTAGACACCGGGGAGCTGTTTTTT.

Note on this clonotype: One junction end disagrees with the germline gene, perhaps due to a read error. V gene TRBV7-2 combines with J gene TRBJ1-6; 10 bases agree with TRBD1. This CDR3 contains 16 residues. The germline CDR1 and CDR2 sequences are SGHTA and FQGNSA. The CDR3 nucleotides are TGTGCCAGCAGACTTGGGACAGGGGCCTATAATTCACCTCTCCACTTT. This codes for CASRLGTGAYNSPLHF.

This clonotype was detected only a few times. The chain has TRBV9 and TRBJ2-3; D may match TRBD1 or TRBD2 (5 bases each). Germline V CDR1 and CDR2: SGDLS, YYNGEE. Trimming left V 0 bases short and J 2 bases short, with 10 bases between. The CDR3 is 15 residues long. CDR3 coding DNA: TGTGCCAGCAGCGTAGGCCTGGGGGACACAGATACGCAGTATTTT. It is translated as CASSVGLGDTDTQYF.

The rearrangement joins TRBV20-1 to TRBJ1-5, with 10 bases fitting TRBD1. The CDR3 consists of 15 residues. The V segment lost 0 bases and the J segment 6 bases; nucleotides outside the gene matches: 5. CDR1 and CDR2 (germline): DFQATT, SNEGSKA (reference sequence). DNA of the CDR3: TGCAGTGCTAGAGATATTGGACAGGGGGGTCAGCCCCAGCATTTT. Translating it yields CSARDIGQGGQPQHF.

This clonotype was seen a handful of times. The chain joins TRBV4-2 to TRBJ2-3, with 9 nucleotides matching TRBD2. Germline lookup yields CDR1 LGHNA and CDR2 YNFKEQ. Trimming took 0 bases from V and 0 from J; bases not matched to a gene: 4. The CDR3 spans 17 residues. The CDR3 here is CASSQDGGLASTDTQYF. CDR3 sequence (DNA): TGTGCCAGCAGCCAAGATGGGGGACTAGCTAGCACAGATACGCAGTATTTT.